The 14 T cell receptor beta chains in this list originate from one sample, sequenced in a study of regulatory T cells in long-lasting Graves disease. Investigators prepared the TCR beta libraries by applying iRepertoire HTBI primers and Arm-PCR of CDR3 regions. TCRdb redid the calling of the multiplex PCR reads with MiXCR, one entry per CDR3 protein. The table lists 450,000 or so distinct CDR3 sequences, 22% of them singletons. Time point here: persistent/refractory GD, antithyroid drugs over 5 years with positive TRAb. PBMCs provided the RNA from which the TCR library was made. This sample comprised peripheral blood mononuclear cells (PBMCs), obtained when the disease was refractory, from a patient treated with antithyroid drugs. Receptors were obtained from a female donor with Graves disease.

V and J are TRBV7-9 and TRBJ2-1, with D unresolved. The CDR3 covers 13 residues. V was clipped by 6 bases and J by 5 bases, with 11 bases between them. In germline, CDR1 is SEHNR, CDR2 FQNEAQ (reference sequence). The DNA of the CDR3 is TGTGCCAGCAGTGGCTCATTTAACAATGAGCAGTTCTTC. Residues: CASSGSFNNEQFF.

J is TRBJ1-5 and V is TRBV7-8, with D perhaps matching TRBD1 (5 bases). The germline V gene encodes CDR1 SGHVS and CDR2 FQNEAQ. The length of the CDR3 is 16 residues. V was pared by 4 bases and J by 0 bases, with 13 bases between. The CDR3 protein is CASSSQGSYSNQPQHF. The CDR3 DNA reads TGTGCCAGCAGCTCCCAGGGTAGTTATAGCAATCAGCCCCAGCATTTT.

This clonotype appeared many times. The rearrangement links TRBV10-2 to TRBJ1-2; D remains unclear. There are 12 residues in the CDR3. In germline, CDR1 is WSHSY, CDR2 SAAADI. V was clipped by 4 bases and J by 7 bases, with 10 bases between them. CDR3 loop: CASSVTRGGYTF. DNA for the CDR3: TGCGCCAGCAGTGTTACCCGAGGTGGCTACACCTTC.

V gene TRBV12-3 or TRBV12-4 combines with J gene TRBJ2-4, with unresolved D. The CDR3 is 15 amino acids. With 6 bases removed from V and 2 bases from J, the gap between germline ends came to 14 bases. The CDR3 DNA is TGTGCCAGCAGCCTAGATGGAATGACCAAAAACATTCAGTACTTC. Its protein is CASSLDGMTKNIQYF.

This clonotype showed up many times. V usage is TRBV6-1 and J usage is TRBJ2-7; TRBD2 matches at 10 bases. The V gene end was trimmed by 6 bases and the J gene end by 6 bases; junction bases not matched to a gene: 8. Germline assignment: CDR1 MNHNS and CDR2 SASEGT. CDR3 length: 14 amino acids. The CDR3 loop reads CASRNRGLATEQYF. DNA for the CDR3: TGTGCCAGCAGAAACAGGGGACTAGCGACCGAGCAGTACTTC.

This clonotype was seen repeatedly, ten times or more. The rearrangement uses TRBV29-1 and TRBJ1-1; D might be TRBD1 (5 bases). The CDR3 spans 13 residues. V was shortened by 4 bases and J by 0 bases, with 9 bases between the two germline ends. Germline loops: CDR1 SQVTM, CDR2 ANQGSEA. The CDR3 sequence: CSVGGKVNTEAFF. The DNA of the CDR3 is TGCAGCGTTGGGGGGAAAGTGAACACTGAAGCTTTCTTT.

A note on this clonotype: It may be a read error: a sequence one base away is much more abundant. This chain links TRBV7-2 with TRBJ2-4; D remains unclear. This CDR3 is built from 16 residues. CDR1 is SGHTA, CDR2 FQGNSA, per germline. The germline V and J ends were trimmed by 5 bases and 3 bases, with 17 bases remaining between them. The CDR3 protein is CASSVSYGVDKNIQYF. The CDR3 DNA reads as TGTGCCAGCAGCGTAAGTTACGGTGTCGACAAAAACATTCAGTACTTC.

The chain recombines TRBV9 with TRBJ2-7, with TRBD1 matching 11 bases. V shed 7 bases, J shed 7 bases, and the junction held 10 bases outside the gene matches. The CDR3 loop spans 14 amino acids. Germline-derived CDR1 and CDR2 are SGDLS and YYNGEE. The CDR3 DNA follows: TGTGCCAGCGGACCTGGACAGGGGGCTAGGGAGCAGTACTTC. This gives the protein CASGPGQGAREQYF.

The rearrangement uses TRBV28 and TRBJ2-7; tentative D call: TRBD2 (6 bases). The CDR3 has 15 amino acids. Germline-derived CDR1 and CDR2 are MDHEN and SYDVKM. Trimming pared 8 bases from V and 0 bases from J, leaving 17 bases between. CDR3 amino acids: CASGGVEVDSYEQYF. As DNA, the CDR3 is TGTGCCAGCGGCGGGGTAGAAGTGGACTCCTACGAGCAGTACTTC.

This clonotype was detected ten times or more. This rearrangement joins TRBV2 to TRBJ1-5; D is unclear. There are 15 residues in the CDR3. V lost 6 bases and J 4 bases, leaving 16 bases between the germline ends. The germline V gene has CDR1 SNHLY and CDR2 FYNNEI. The CDR3 is CASSLGRVGNQPQHF. The CDR3 DNA is TGTGCCAGCAGCTTAGGCCGTGTCGGTAATCAGCCCCAGCATTTT.

This clonotype occurred a few times. The chain couples TRBV3-1 to TRBJ1-1; a possible D gene is TRBD1 (6 bases). V lost 5 bases and J 3 bases, leaving 10 bases between the germline ends. Germline CDR1 LGHDT, CDR2 YNNKEL (reference sequence). This CDR3 comprises 13 residues. CDR3 sequence (DNA): TGTGCCAGCAGCTGGGGGGCTGACACTGAAGCTTTCTTT. As protein: CASSWGADTEAFF.

This chain links TRBV5-6 with TRBJ2-5; no clear D gene. The V gene lost 2 bases and the J gene lost 2 bases, with 13 bases spanning the gap. The CDR3 totals 15 residues. Germline V gene data show CDR1 as SGHDT and CDR2 as YYEEEE. CDR3 sequence reads: CASSLGGWGQETQYF. CDR3 DNA: TGTGCCAGCAGCTTAGGCGGTTGGGGACAAGAGACCCAGTACTTC.

The V gene is TRBV19, the J gene TRBJ2-1; D might be TRBD2 (5 bases). The germline gives CDR1 LNHDA, CDR2 SQIVND (reference sequence). This CDR3 has 13 amino acids. V was shortened by 5 bases and J by 2 bases, with 7 bases between the two germline ends. CDR3 sequence: CASSAGAYNEQFF. CDR3 DNA: TGTGCCAGTAGTGCCGGGGCCTACAATGAGCAGTTCTTC.

The gene calls are TRBV20-1 and TRBJ2-7; possible D gene TRBD2, 5 bases. The CDR3 length is 15 residues. The germline V gene encodes CDR1 DFQATT and CDR2 SNEGSKA (reference sequence). V was trimmed by 3 bases and J by 5 bases, leaving 20 bases between them. CDR3 coding DNA: TGCAGTGCTAGCCCCCCTGGGAGCCCGGATGACGAGCAGTACTTC. It is translated as CSASPPGSPDDEQYF.